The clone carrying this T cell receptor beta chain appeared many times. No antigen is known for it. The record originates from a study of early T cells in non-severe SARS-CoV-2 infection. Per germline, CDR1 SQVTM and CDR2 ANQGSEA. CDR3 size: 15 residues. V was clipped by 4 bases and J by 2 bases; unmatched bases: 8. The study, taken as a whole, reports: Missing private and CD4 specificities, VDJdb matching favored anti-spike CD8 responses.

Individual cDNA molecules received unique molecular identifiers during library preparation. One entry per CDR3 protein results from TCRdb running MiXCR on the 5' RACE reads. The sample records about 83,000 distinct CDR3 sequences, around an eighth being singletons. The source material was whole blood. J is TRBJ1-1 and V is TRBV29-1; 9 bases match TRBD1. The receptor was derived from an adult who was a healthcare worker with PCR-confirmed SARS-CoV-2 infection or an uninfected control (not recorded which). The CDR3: CSVGKDRGGNTEAFF. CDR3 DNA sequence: TGCAGCGTTGGGAAGGACAGGGGAGGCAACACTGAAGCTTTCTTT. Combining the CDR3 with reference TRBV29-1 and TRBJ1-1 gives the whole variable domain SAVISQKPSRDICQRGTSLTIQCQVDSQVTMMFWYRQQPGQSLTLIATANQGSEATYESGFVIDKFPISRPNLTFSTLTVSNMSPEDSSIYLCSVGKDRGGNTEAFFGQGTRLTVV.